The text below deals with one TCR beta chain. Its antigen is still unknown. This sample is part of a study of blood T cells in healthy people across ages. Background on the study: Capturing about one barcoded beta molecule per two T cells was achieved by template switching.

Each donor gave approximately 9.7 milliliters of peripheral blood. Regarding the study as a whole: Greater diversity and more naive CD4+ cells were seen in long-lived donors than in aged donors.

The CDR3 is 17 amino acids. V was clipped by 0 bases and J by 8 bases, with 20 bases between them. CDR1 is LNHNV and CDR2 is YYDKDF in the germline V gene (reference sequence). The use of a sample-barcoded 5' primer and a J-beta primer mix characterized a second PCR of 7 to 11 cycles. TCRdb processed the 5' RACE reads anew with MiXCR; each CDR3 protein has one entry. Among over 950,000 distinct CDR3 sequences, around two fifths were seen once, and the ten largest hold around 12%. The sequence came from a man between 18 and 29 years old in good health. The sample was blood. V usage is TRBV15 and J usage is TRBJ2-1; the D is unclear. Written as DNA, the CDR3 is TGTGCCACCAGCAGAGACGGCTATTCGACCATTTACGATGAGCAGTTCTTC. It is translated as CATSRDGYSTIYDEQFF. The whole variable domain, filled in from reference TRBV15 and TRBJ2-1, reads DAMVIQNPRYQVTQFGKPVTLSCSQTLNHNVMYWYQQKSSQAPKLLFHYYDKDFNNEADTPDNFQSRRPNTSFCFLDIRSPGLGDTAMYLCATSRDGYSTIYDEQFFGPGTRLTVL.